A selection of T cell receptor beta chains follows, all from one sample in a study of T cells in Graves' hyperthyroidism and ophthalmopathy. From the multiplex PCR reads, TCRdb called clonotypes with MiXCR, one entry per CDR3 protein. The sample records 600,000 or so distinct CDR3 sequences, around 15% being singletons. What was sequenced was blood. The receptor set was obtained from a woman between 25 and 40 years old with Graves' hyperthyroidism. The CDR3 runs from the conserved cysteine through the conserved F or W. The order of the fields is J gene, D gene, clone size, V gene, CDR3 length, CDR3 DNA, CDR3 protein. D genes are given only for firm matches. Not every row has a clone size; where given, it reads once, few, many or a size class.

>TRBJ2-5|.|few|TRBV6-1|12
TGTGCCAGCATGGCAGTCCAAGAGACCCAGTACTTC
CASMAVQETQYF
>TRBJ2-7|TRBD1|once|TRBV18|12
TGTGCCAGCTCACAGGGGGCTAACGAGCAGTACTTC
CASSQGANEQYF
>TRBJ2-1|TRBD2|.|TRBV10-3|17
TGTGCCATCAGTCCTATTCAACTAGCGGGAGTGTTAAATGAGCAGTTCTTC
CAISPIQLAGVLNEQFF
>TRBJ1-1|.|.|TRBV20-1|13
TGCAGTGCTAGAGGCAGGTGGAACACTGAAGCTTTCTTT
CSARGRWNTEAFF
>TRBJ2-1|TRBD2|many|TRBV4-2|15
TGCGCCAGCAGCCAAGGACTAGCGGACTACAATGAGCAGTTCTTC
CASSQGLADYNEQFF
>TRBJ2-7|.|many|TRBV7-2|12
TGTGCCAGCAGCCTCTACGGGAACGAGCAGTACTTC
CASSLYGNEQYF
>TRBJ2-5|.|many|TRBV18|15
TGTGCCAGCTCACCACCCTCTACAGTGCCAGAGACCCAGTACTTC
CASSPPSTVPETQYF
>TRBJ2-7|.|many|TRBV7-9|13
TGTGCCAGCAGCTTAGCGTTTAAACACGAGCAGTACTTC
CASSLAFKHEQYF
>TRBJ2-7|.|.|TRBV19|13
TGTGCCAGTACATGGGGGCCTCACTACGAGCAGTACTTC
CASTWGPHYEQYF
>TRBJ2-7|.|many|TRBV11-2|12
TGTGCCAGCAGCTCCATCTTCTGGGAGCAGTACTTC
CASSSIFWEQYF
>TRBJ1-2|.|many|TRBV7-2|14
TGTGCCAGCAGCTTAGAAGGAACTACCTATGGCTACACCTTC
CASSLEGTTYGYTF
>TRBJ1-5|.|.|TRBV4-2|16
TGTGCCAGCAGCCAAGAGTCTGACTCCCCCAATCAGCCCCAGCATTTT
CASSQESDSPNQPQHF
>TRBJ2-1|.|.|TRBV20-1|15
TGCAGTGCTAGACCGGACGGGAGCTCCTACAATGAGCAGTTCTTC
CSARPDGSSYNEQFF
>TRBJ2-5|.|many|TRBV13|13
TGTGCCAGCAGCATCGGGTCAATAGAGACCCAGTACTTC
CASSIGSIETQYF
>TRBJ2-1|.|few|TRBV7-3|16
TGTGCCAGCAGCTTAGTTCGGGGAAGCTCCTACAATGAGCAGTTCTTC
CASSLVRGSSYNEQFF
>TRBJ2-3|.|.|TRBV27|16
TGTGCCAGCAGTTTGGGGACAACTGCTAGCACAGATACGCAGTATTTT
CASSLGTTASTDTQYF
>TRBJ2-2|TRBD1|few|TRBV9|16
TGTGCCAGCAGCCCCATAGGACAGGGAAACACCGGGGAGCTGTTTTTT
CASSPIGQGNTGELFF
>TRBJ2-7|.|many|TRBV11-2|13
TGTGCCAGCAGCTTAGACACCTCCTACGAGCAGTACTTC
CASSLDTSYEQYF
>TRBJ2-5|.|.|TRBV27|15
TGTGCCAGCAGTCCCTATAGTGTACGGGGGGAGACCCAGTACTTC
CASSPYSVRGETQYF
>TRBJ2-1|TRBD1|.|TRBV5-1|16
TGCGCCAGCAGCTTGGCCGGACAGGGGGTAAACAATGAGCAGTTCTTC
CASSLAGQGVNNEQFF
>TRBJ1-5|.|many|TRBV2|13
TGTGCCAGCAGTACAGGGTACAATCAGCCCCAGCATTTT
CASSTGYNQPQHF
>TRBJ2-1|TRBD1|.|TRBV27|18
TGTGCCAGCAGTTACGGACAGGGGGCCTCTTGGACCTACAATGAGCAGTTCTTC
CASSYGQGASWTYNEQFF
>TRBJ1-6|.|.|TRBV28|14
TGTGCCAGCAGTTGGGCTGCGGGAGGATCACCCTTCCACTTT
CASSWAAGGSPFHF
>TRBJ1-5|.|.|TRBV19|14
TGTGCCAGCCGTGACAGGATGGGTTCTCAGCCCCAGCATTTT
CASRDRMGSQPQHF
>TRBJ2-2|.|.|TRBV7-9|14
TGTGCCAGTCCTGGGGAGCTGAACACCGGGGAGCTGTTTTTT
CASPGELNTGELFF
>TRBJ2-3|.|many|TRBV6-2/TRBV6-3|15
TGTGCCAGCAGTTCTAGTCCCCGAGGAACAGATACGCAGTATTTT
CASSSSPRGTDTQYF
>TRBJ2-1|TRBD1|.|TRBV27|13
TGTGCCAGTCCGGACAGGGGGGTATATGGGCAGTTCTTC
CASPDRGVYGQFF
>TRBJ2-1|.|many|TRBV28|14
TGTGCCAGCGGTTGGGGGGCGGCCTACAATGAGCAGTTCTTC
CASGWGAAYNEQFF
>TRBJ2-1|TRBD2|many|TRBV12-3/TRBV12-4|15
TGTGCCAGCAGTTCCCGGGAGGAATCCTACAATGAGCAGTTCTTC
CASSSREESYNEQFF
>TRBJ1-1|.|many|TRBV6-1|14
TGTGCCAGCAGTGCCGAGGGGCTGAACACTGAAGCTTTCTTT
CASSAEGLNTEAFF
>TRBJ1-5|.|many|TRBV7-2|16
TGTGCCAGCAGCTTACAGGCCCTGGAAAGCAATCAGCCCCAGCATTTT
CASSLQALESNQPQHF
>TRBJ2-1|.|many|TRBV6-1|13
TGTGCCAGCAGCGGTATCCCCGGGGATGAGCAGTTCTTC
CASSGIPGDEQFF
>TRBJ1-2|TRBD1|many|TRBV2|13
TGTGCCAGCAGACGGGGACAGCGGGATGGCTACACCTTC
CASRRGQRDGYTF
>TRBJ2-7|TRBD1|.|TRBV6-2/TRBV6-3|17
TGTGCCAGCAGTTACTCTCGGGACAGGGTGAGATTATACGAGCAGTACTTC
CASSYSRDRVRLYEQYF
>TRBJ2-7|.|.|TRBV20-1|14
TGCAGTGCTAGAAGCGGCTGGAGCTCCTACGAGCAGTACTTC
CSARSGWSSYEQYF
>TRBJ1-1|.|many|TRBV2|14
TGTGCCAGCAGTGTTTCGCGGGGGAGCTCTGAAGCTTTCTTT
CASSVSRGSSEAFF
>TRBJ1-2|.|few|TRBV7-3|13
TGTGCCAGCAGCTTCCAAGGAAACTATGGCTACACCTTC
CASSFQGNYGYTF
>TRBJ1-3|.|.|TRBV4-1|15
TGCGCCAGCAGCCAAGCAGGGCAAGCTGGAAACACCATATATTTT
CASSQAGQAGNTIYF
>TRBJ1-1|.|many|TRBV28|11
TGTGCCAGCAGCCCTCGGCGGGGAGCTTTCTTT
CASSPRRGAFF
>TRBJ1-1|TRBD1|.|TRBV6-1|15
TGTGCCAGCAGTGAAGAGGGGACAGGGAACACTGAAGCTTTCTTT
CASSEEGTGNTEAFF
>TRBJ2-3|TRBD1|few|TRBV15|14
TGTGCCACCAGCAGGAGACAGGGGCCGGATACGCAGTATTTT
CATSRRQGPDTQYF
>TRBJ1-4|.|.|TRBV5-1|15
TGCGCCAGCAGCTTGGTGGGGGGACTCAATCAAAAACTGTTTTTT
CASSLVGGLNQKLFF
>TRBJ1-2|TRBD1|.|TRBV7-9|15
TGTGCCAGCAGCTTAGTCCCCGGACAGGCCTATGGCTACACCTTC
CASSLVPGQAYGYTF
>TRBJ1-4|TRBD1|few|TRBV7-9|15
TGTGCCAGCAGCTTAGAACCCCAACAGGGGTCGAAACTGTTTTTT
CASSLEPQQGSKLFF
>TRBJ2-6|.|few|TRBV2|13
TGTGCCAGCGTAAACTCTGGGGCCAACGTCCTGACTTTC
CASVNSGANVLTF
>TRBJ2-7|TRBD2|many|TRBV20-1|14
TGCAGTGCTAGGGGCGGACTAGCAGGGGAAGGGCAGTACTTC
CSARGGLAGEGQYF
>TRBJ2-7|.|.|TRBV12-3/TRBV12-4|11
TGTGCCAGCGAGGGGGCCTACGAGCAGTACTTC
CASEGAYEQYF
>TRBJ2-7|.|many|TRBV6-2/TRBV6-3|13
TGTGCCAGCACTGCAAGGTGGGACAATTGGCAGTACTTC
CASTARWDNWQYF
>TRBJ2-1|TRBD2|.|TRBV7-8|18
TGTGCCAGCAGCTTATCCACTAGCGGGAGGGGCTCCTACAATGAGCAGTTCTTC
CASSLSTSGRGSYNEQFF
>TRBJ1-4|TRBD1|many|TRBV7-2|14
TGTGCCAGCAGCTCGACAGGGCATAATGAAAAACTGTTTTTT
CASSSTGHNEKLFF
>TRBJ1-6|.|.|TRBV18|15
TGTGCCAGCTCACGACAATCGGAGCCTAATTCACCCCTCCACTTT
CASSRQSEPNSPLHF
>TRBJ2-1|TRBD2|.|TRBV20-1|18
TGCAGTGCTAAAGGACTAGCGGGACCCTGGCCCTCCTACAATGAGCAGTTCTTC
CSAKGLAGPWPSYNEQFF
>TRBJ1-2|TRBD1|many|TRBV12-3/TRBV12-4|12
TGTGCCAGCAGCACTACAGGGGACGGCTACACCTTC
CASSTTGDGYTF
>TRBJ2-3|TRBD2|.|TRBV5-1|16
TGCGCCAGCGGATCCGGGACTAGCGGGAGAGGGCATACGCAGTATTTT
CASGSGTSGRGHTQYF
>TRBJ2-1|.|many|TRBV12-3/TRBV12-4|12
TGTGCCAGCTCCCTGGGCTTCAATGAGCAGTTCTTC
CASSLGFNEQFF